The source of this TCR beta chain is a study of T cells in Graves' hyperthyroidism and ophthalmopathy. With a duration under 2 months, the hyperthyroidism was newly diagnosed in patients aged 18 to 65. Source material for PBMCs was around 10 ml fresh peripheral blood. The CDR3 sequence is 14 residues long. V was clipped by 7 bases and J by 7 bases, with 14 bases between them. Researchers took RNA transcripts and amplified the TCR beta CDR3 regions from them. In the first-round RT-PCR of the TCR CDR3, the HTBI primer set was used. A single record per CDR3 protein comes from TCRdb applying MiXCR to the multiplex PCR reads. The sample consists of about 760,000 distinct CDR3 sequences, 30% to 40% of them appearing once. Study observations and caveats: Ophthalmopathy onset followed model prediction by a median about seven months.

This clonotype was seen at least ten times. The target antigen is unknown. Sequenced material: blood. V and J are TRBV12-3 or TRBV12-4 and TRBJ1-6; D is uncertain. The source is a woman aged 40 to 55 with Graves' hyperthyroidism. The CDR3 coding sequence is TGTGCCAGCACCCCATCCCTGTCCAATTCACCCCTCCACTTT. Its translation: CASTPSLSNSPLHF.